This T cell receptor beta chain was recorded in a study of response to subunit inactivated influenza vaccine. General study points: After each seasonal influenza vaccination, few new T cells are recruited, the authors suggested.

This clonotype was observed a few times. What it binds is not known. One entry per CDR3 protein, called by TCRdb with MiXCR from the RT-PCR reads. The sample lists 710,000 or so distinct CDR3 sequences; around 16% were seen once. Germline loops: CDR1 WNHNN, CDR2 SYGVQD (reference sequence). The CDR3 sequence is 11 residues long. Trimming removed 3 bases from V and 6 bases from J, with 6 bases in between. The chain has TRBV10-1 and TRBJ2-7; D is unresolved. The sequenced sample was PBMCs from blood, obtained roughly 12 days after vaccination. The clonotype originates from a man aged 50 to 59 who received an inactivated influenza vaccine. The CDR3 nucleotides are TGCGCCAGCAGTGACGGGCTCGAGCAGTACTTC. This translates into CASSDGLEQYF.